These T cell receptor beta chains were read from a single sample in a study of blood T cell repertoires in COVID-19. Data came from immunoSEQ multiplex PCR; TCRdb stores just in-frame clones and leaves some out. The table includes over 600,000 clones, around 90% detected once. The source material was peripheral blood. Receptor source: a woman in her late teens or twenties with acute or convalescent COVID-19. The CDR3 runs from the conserved cysteine through the conserved F or W. The D gene is left open where the match is weak. A row's size may be missing; if present it is once, few, many or a size class.

abundance,d_gene,v_gene,j_gene,len,CDR3nt,CDR3aa
.,.,TRBV5-4,TRBJ1-3,13,TGTGCCAGCAGCCGGGACAATGGAAACACCATATATTTT,CASSRDNGNTIYF
.,TRBD2,TRBV14,TRBJ2-5,19,TGTGCCAGCAGCCAAGATCCCCTCCTAGCGGGGGGAATACAAGAGACCCAGTACTTC,CASSQDPLLAGGIQETQYF
.,TRBD1,TRBV7-2,TRBJ1-2,14,TGTGCCAGCAGCCCCCGGGACAGGGCTTATGGCTACACCTTC,CASSPRDRAYGYTF
once,.,TRBV9,TRBJ1-3,17,TGTGCCAGCAGCGAACGTCAGGGAGGCTCGGATGGAAACACCATATATTTT,CASSERQGGSDGNTIYF
.,TRBD1,TRBV19,TRBJ2-1,18,TGTGCCAGTAGTCCTTCGAACAGGGGGCGAAGCTCCTACAATGAGCAGTTCTTC,CASSPSNRGRSSYNEQFF
.,.,TRBV5-5,TRBJ1-2,13,TGTGCCAGCACCCTAGACAGCGCAAATGGCTACACCTTC,CASTLDSANGYTF
.,.,TRBV7-9,TRBJ1-1,15,TGTGCCAGCAGCTTAGGACAAGGAGAGGGATCTGAAGCTTTCTTT,CASSLGQGEGSEAFF
once,TRBD1,TRBV3-1/TRBV3-2,TRBJ1-3,19,TGTGCCAGCAGCCAAGAGAAGGGACAGGGCGAGGGAACTGGAAACACCATATATTTT,CASSQEKGQGEGTGNTIYF
.,.,TRBV4-1,TRBJ1-2,15,TGCGCCAGCACGGATAACCTGGGGGCGGGGGGTGGCTACACCTTC,CASTDNLGAGGGYTF
.,.,TRBV19,TRBJ1-2,14,TGTGCCAGTAGTATAGATGCGGGCCACTATGGCTACACCTTC,CASSIDAGHYGYTF
.,TRBD1,TRBV19,TRBJ1-6,15,TGTGCCAGTACCGGCCTGACAGGGGGTAATTCACCCCTCCACTTT,CASTGLTGGNSPLHF
once,.,TRBV4-1,TRBJ1-4,22,TGCGCCAGCAGCCATCCCATGGGGAGGTTAGGTCTTTCGGCTGCAACTAATGAAAAACTGTTTTTT,CASSHPMGRLGLSAATNEKLFF
.,TRBD1,TRBV5-1,TRBJ2-1,15,TGCGCCAGCAGCCCGGAAACGACAGGGGACAATGAGCAGTTCTTC,CASSPETTGDNEQFF
.,.,TRBV3-1/TRBV3-2,TRBJ1-1,15,TGTGCCAGCAGCCTAAGGCGTGGAGGGAACACTGAAGCTTTCTTT,CASSLRRGGNTEAFF
.,.,TRBV28,TRBJ2-2,15,TGTGCCAGCAGTTTTGCGAGCCTGCACACCGGGGAGCTGTTTTTT,CASSFASLHTGELFF
.,.,TRBV5-6,TRBJ1-2,14,TGTGCCAGCAGCTTAGGAATAGGGGCGCGGGGCTACACCTTC,CASSLGIGARGYTF
.,TRBD2,TRBV5-1,TRBJ2-1,16,TGCGCCAGCAGCTTAGGGATAGCGGGGGATTACAATGAGCAGTTCTTC,CASSLGIAGDYNEQFF
few,TRBD1,TRBV4-3,TRBJ1-5,18,TGCGCCAGCAGAGAGGGGACAGGGGATATCGAGGGCAATCAGCCCCAGCATTTT,CASREGTGDIEGNQPQHF
.,.,TRBV30,TRBJ1-2,12,TGTGCCTGGAGTGTTACGGGCTATGGCTACACCTTC,CAWSVTGYGYTF
.,TRBD1,TRBV5-1,TRBJ2-7,15,TGCGCCAGCAGCTCCCGGTGGACAGGGGCCCACGAGCAGTACTTC,CASSSRWTGAHEQYF
.,TRBD1,TRBV7-6,TRBJ2-7,15,TGTGCCAGCAGCTTAACCGGGACAGGGGCCTACGAGCAGTACTTC,CASSLTGTGAYEQYF
.,TRBD1,TRBV19,TRBJ1-5,17,TGTGCCAGTAGCACCACTCCAGGGACAGGGATGTTCCAGCCCCAGCATTTT,CASSTTPGTGMFQPQHF